The clone carrying this T cell receptor (beta chain) was counted between two and nine times. Its antigen is undetermined. This record comes from a study of CD8 T cells in ankylosing spondylitis. With V trimmed by 0 bases and J by 3 bases, 6 bases remained unmatched. The CDR3 totals 15 residues. Per germline, CDR1 SGHRS and CDR2 YFSETQ. Using quantitative 5'-RACE with molecular barcodes, the authors made TCR beta libraries. TCRdb re-called the 5' RACE reads with MiXCR, one entry per CDR3 protein. This repertoire shows about 390,000 distinct CDR3 sequences, 20% to 25% found once; its top ten account for around 17%. Study-wide points: Seemingly characteristic of ankylosing spondylitis blood was a TCR beta motif consisting of under ten highly homologous variants. Disease-linked clones were CD8+ and relatively rare in peripheral blood. Reactive arthritis synovial fluid and blood were previously reported to contain some motif variants. Researchers reportedly found disease-linked clones significantly enriched in matched ankylosing spondylitis synovial fluid.

The specimen sequenced was blood, either unsorted or a sorted T cell fraction (not recorded which). The source is a male donor with ankylosing spondylitis. This chain joins TRBV5-1 and TRBJ2-7; 7 nucleotides align to TRBD2. In nucleotides, the CDR3 is TGCGCCAGCAGCTTGGAGGCGGGAGAAATCTACGAGCAGTACTTC. Protein sequence: CASSLEAGEIYEQYF. Looking up the rest from reference TRBV5-1 and TRBJ2-7 gives the full variable domain: KAGVTQTPRYLIKTRGQQVTLSCSPISGHRSVSWYQQTPGQGLQFLFEYFSETQRNKGNFPGRFSGRQFSNSRSEMNVSTLELGDSALYLCASSLEAGEIYEQYFGPGTRLTVT.